The 4 T cell receptor beta chains presented below share a single source sample, sequenced in a study of molecular identifiers for immune sequencing clone quantification. From the PCR reads, TCRdb called clonotypes with MiXCR, one entry per CDR3 protein. This table has about 630,000 distinct CDR3 sequences, about 25% appearing once. Sequencing input: naive CD8+ T cells from blood, with Jurkat cell RNA spiked in. As to subset: FACS-sorted CD8+CD4-CCR7+CD45RA+ naive T cells. All receptors derive from a human donor in good health. Some libraries in this study had Jurkat cell RNA spiked in.

The chain is built from TRBV6-5 and TRBJ2-7; D unresolved. CDR3 size: 13 residues. Germline assignment: CDR1 MNHEY and CDR2 SVGAGI. V lost 7 bases and J lost 1, with 11 bases in between. The CDR3 DNA follows: TGTGCCAGCACTCTGGGGTGGTCCTACGAGCAGTACTTC. Its translation is CASTLGWSYEQYF.

This sequence joins TRBV12-3 or TRBV12-4 and TRBJ1-4; D remains unclear. Between the trimmed V and J ends, which lost 3 bases and 14 bases, there was a span of 13 bases. The CDR3 extends over 12 amino acids. CDR3 nucleotide sequence: TGTGCCAGCAGTTTTTCTGGGGAAGTGCTGTTTTTT. Translating it yields CASSFSGEVLFF.

This clonotype was detected ten times or more. This CDR3 reads CASNPHPVDRGTDTQYF. Written as DNA, the CDR3 is TGTGCCAGCAACCCCCATCCGGTAGACAGGGGCACAGATACGCAGTATTTT. The chain couples TRBV11-2 to TRBJ2-3; TRBD1 matches at 7 bases. CDR1 is SGHAT, CDR2 FQNNGV, per germline. Germline trimming cut 7 bases from V and 1 base from J; bases unmatched to any gene: 14. The CDR3 is 17 amino acids.

Concerning this clonotype: At one of its ends the junction is not consistent with the germline gene, which may arise from a read error. V is TRBV6-2 or TRBV6-3 and J is TRBJ1-1, with D perhaps TRBD1 (6 bases). The CDR3 length is 16 residues. Germline V CDR1 and CDR2: MNHEY, SVGEGT. CDR3 residues: CAGSSDPRGGFTEAFF. The CDR3 nucleotides are TGTGCCGGCAGTTCGGACCCTAGGGGGGGTTTTACTGAAGCTTTCTTT.